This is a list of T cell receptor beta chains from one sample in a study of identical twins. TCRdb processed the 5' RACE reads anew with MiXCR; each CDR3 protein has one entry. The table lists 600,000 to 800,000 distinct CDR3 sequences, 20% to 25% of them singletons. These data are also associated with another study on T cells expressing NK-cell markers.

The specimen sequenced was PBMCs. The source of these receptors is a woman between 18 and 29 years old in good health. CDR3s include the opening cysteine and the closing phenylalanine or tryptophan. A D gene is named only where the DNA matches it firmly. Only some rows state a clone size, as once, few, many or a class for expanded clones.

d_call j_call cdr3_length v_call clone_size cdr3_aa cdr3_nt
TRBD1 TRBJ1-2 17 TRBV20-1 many CSARLRDRAIGTYGYTF TGCAGTGCTAGACTCCGGGACAGGGCAATTGGGACCTATGGCTACACCTTC
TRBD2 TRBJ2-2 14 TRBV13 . CASALGRYTGELFF TGTGCCAGCGCCCTCGGGAGGTACACCGGGGAGCTGTTTTTT
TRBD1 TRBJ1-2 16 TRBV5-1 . CASSLGGQGPGYGYTF TGCGCCAGCAGCTTGGGGGGACAGGGTCCGGGCTATGGCTACACCTTC
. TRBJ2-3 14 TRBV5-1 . CASRRGSSTDTQYF TGCGCCAGCAGGCGGGGATCTAGCACAGATACGCAGTATTTT
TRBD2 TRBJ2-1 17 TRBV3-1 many CASSRTSGREGFNEQFF TGTGCCAGCAGCCGCACTAGCGGGAGGGAGGGCTTCAATGAGCAGTTCTTC
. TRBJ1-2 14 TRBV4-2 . CASSQDKDNYGYTF TGTGCCAGCAGCCAAGATAAGGATAACTATGGCTACACCTTC
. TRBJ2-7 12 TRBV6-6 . CASSYTFVEQYF TGTGCCAGCAGTTACACGTTTGTAGAGCAGTACTTC
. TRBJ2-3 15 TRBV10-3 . CAISEGGIQGDTQYF TGTGCCATCAGTGAGGGGGGAATCCAGGGAGATACGCAGTATTTT
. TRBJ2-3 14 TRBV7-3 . CASSFGVGWDTQYF TGTGCCAGCAGCTTTGGAGTGGGGTGGGATACGCAGTATTTT
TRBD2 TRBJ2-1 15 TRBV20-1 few CSAPKGGLAEDEQFF TGCAGTGCTCCTAAGGGGGGACTAGCGGAGGATGAGCAGTTCTTC
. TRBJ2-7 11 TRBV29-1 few CSVEFQYEQYF TGCAGCGTTGAGTTCCAATACGAGCAGTACTTC
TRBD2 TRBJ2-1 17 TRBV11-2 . CASSLGVLAGGENEQFF TGTGCCAGCAGCTTAGGGGTACTAGCGGGGGGTGAAAATGAGCAGTTCTTC
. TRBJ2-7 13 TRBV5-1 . CASSSTSPGEQYF TGCGCCAGCAGTTCGACGAGCCCGGGAGAGCAGTACTTC
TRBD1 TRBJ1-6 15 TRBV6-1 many CASSEQGVRNSPLHF TGTGCCAGCAGTGAACAGGGGGTTCGTAATTCACCCCTCCACTTT
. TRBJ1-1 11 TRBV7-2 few CASSTRSEAFF TGTGCCAGCAGCACCAGGAGTGAAGCTTTCTTT
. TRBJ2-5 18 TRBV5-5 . CASSLRGMSSGRTETQYF TGTGCCAGCAGCTTACGGGGGATGAGTTCTGGCAGGACGGAGACCCAGTACTTC
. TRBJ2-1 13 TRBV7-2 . CASSPLVYNEQFF TGTGCCAGCAGCCCCCTAGTCTACAATGAGCAGTTCTTC
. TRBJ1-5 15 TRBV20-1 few CSAREGPANGQPQHF TGCAGTGCTAGGGAAGGGCCCGCCAATGGGCAGCCCCAGCATTTT
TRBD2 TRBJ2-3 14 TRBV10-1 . CASSRGTRADTQYF TGCGCCAGCAGTCGAGGGACTAGGGCAGATACGCAGTATTTT
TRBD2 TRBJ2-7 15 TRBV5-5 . CASSLEGLAGNEQYF TGTGCCAGCAGCTTGGAGGGGCTAGCGGGAAACGAGCAGTACTTC
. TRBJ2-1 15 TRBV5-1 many CASSASPLPPYEQFF TGCGCCAGCAGCGCCTCCCCCCTCCCCCCCTATGAGCAGTTCTTC
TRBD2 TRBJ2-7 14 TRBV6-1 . CASGRTSGSYEQYF TGTGCCAGCGGGCGGACTAGCGGCTCCTACGAGCAGTACTTC
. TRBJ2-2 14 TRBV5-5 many CASVAQTNTGELFF TGTGCCAGCGTGGCACAGACGAACACCGGGGAGCTGTTTTTT
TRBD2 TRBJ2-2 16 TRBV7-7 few CASSLMSGGNTGELFF TGTGCTAGCAGCTTGATGTCGGGGGGGAACACCGGGGAGCTGTTTTTT
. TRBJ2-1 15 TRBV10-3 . CAISVGPSSYNEQFF TGTGCCATCAGTGTTGGTCCGAGCTCCTACAATGAGCAGTTCTTC
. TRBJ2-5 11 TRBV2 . CASKAEETQYF TGTGCCAGCAAGGCTGAAGAGACCCAGTACTTC
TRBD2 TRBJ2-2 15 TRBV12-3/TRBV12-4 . CASSWLAGGLGELFF TGTGCCAGCAGTTGGTTAGCGGGCGGCCTCGGGGAGCTGTTTTTT
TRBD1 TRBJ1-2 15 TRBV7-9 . CASRSIYRGTNGYTF TGTGCCAGCAGATCAATATACAGGGGAACCAATGGCTACACCTTC
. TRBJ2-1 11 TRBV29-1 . CSVGTNNEQFF TGCAGCGTTGGTACAAACAATGAGCAGTTCTTC
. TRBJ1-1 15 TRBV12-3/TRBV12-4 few CASSPPRGLSTEAFF TGTGCCAGCAGTCCCCCGAGGGGTCTAAGTACTGAAGCTTTCTTT
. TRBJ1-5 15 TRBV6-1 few CASSESRTLNQPQHF TGTGCCAGCAGTGAATCTCGGACCCTAAATCAGCCCCAGCATTTT
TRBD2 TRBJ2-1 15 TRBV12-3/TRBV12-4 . CASSLTSHSYNEQFF TGTGCCAGCAGCTTGACTAGCCACTCCTACAATGAGCAGTTCTTC
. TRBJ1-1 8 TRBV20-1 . CSARAGVF TGCAGTGCTAGAGCCGGGGTATTT
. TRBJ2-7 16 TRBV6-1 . CATTPHPKARIDEQYF TGTGCCACCACTCCCCATCCGAAGGCTAGGATTGACGAGCAGTACTTC
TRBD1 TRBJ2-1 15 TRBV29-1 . CSVEPRQGVYNEQFF TGCAGCGTTGAACCCCGACAGGGGGTCTACAATGAGCAGTTCTTC
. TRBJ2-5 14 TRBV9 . CASSVDSGGETQYF TGTGCCAGCAGCGTAGATTCCGGGGGAGAGACCCAGTACTTC
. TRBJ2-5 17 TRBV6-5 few CASSFPDWTPYQETQYF TGTGCCAGCAGTTTCCCCGACTGGACCCCCTACCAAGAGACCCAGTACTTC
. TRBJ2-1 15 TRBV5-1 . CASNLGLARRNEQFF TGCGCCAGCAACCTGGGTCTAGCGCGACGAAATGAGCAGTTCTTC
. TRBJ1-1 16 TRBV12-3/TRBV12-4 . CASSPRKGSTNTEAFF TGTGCCAGCAGTCCCAGGAAGGGCAGTACGAACACTGAAGCTTTCTTT
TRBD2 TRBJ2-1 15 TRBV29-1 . CSVVIAGASYNEQFF TGCAGCGTTGTCATAGCGGGGGCCTCTTACAATGAGCAGTTCTTC
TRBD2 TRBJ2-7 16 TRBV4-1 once CASSQDWRGGMYEQYF TGCGCCAGCAGCCAAGATTGGAGGGGAGGGATGTACGAGCAGTACTTC
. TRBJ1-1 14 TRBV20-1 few CSATPGTSNTEAFF TGCAGTGCTACTCCCGGGACATCGAACACTGAAGCTTTCTTT
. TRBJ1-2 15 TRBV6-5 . CASSYSLPGRYGYTF TGTGCCAGCAGTTACTCGTTGCCAGGGCGATATGGCTACACCTTC
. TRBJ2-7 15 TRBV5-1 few CASSLVGVASYEQYF TGCGCCAGCAGCTTGGTAGGCGTTGCCTCCTACGAGCAGTACTTC
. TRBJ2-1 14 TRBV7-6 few CASSLAPKRNEQFF TGTGCCAGCAGCTTAGCCCCTAAACGAAATGAGCAGTTCTTC
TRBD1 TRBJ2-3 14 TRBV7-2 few CASSPRTGPDTQYF TGTGCCAGCAGCCCCCGGACAGGTCCAGATACGCAGTATTTT
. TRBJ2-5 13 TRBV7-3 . CASGTGVGETQYF TGTGCCAGCGGAACCGGGGTTGGGGAGACCCAGTACTTC
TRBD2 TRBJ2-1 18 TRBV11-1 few CASSFSGADPNSYNEQFF TGTGCCAGCAGCTTTAGCGGGGCTGACCCCAACTCCTACAATGAGCAGTTCTTC
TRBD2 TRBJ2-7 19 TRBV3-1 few CASSQDGEREGIFVYEQYF TGTGCCAGCAGCCAAGATGGAGAGCGGGAGGGGATATTCGTCTACGAGCAGTACTTC
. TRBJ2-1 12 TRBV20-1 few CSARGVAYEQFF TGCAGTGCTAGAGGGGTAGCCTATGAGCAGTTCTTC
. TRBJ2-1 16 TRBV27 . CASSSLPSWGTNEQFF TGTGCCAGCAGTTCACTCCCTAGTTGGGGGACCAATGAGCAGTTCTTC
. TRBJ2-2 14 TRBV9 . CASTRDSYTGELFF TGTGCCAGCACCCGGGACTCGTACACCGGGGAGCTGTTTTTT
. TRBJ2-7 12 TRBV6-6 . CASSYATYEQYF TGTGCCAGCAGTTACGCCACCTACGAGCAGTACTTC
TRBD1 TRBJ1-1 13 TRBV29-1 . CSVIGQGGTEAFF TGCAGCGTAATCGGACAGGGCGGTACTGAAGCTTTCTTT
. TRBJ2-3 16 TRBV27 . CASGPQVGHTGDTQYF TGTGCCAGCGGCCCCCAAGTGGGTCACACTGGGGATACGCAGTATTTT
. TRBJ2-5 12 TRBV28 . CASSRMPGTQYF TGTGCCAGCAGTCGGATGCCGGGGACCCAGTACTTC
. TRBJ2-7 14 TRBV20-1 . CSARVGDNSYEQYF TGCAGTGCTAGAGTTGGGGACAACTCCTACGAGCAGTACTTC
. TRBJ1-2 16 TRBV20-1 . CSARGSDRIHPYGYTF TGCAGTGCTAGAGGCTCGGACAGAATCCATCCCTATGGCTACACCTTC
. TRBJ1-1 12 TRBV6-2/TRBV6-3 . CASSQVSGGAFF TGTGCCAGCAGTCAAGTCTCGGGGGGAGCTTTCTTT
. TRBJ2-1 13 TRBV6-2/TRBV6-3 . CATNSRAGNEQFF TGTGCCACCAATAGCAGGGCCGGGAATGAGCAGTTCTTC